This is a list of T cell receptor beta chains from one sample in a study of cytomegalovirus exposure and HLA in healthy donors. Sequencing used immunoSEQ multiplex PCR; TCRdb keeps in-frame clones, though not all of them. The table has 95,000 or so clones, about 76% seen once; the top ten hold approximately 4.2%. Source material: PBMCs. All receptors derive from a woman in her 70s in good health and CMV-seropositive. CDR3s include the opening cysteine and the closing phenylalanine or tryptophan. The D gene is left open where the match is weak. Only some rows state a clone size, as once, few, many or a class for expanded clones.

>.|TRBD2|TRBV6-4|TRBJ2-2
TGTGCCAGCAGTCGGACTAGCGGGGCCAACACCGGGGAGCTGTTTTTT
CASSRTSGANTGELFF
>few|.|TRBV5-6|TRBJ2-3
TGTGCCAGCAGCCTAGGACTAAGCAGCACAGATACGCAGTATTTT
CASSLGLSSTDTQYF
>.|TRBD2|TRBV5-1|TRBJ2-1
TGCGCCAGCACAAAATCAACTAGCGGGACCCTAGAAGAGCAGTTCTTC
CASTKSTSGTLEEQFF
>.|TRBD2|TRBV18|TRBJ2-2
TGTGCCAGCTCCTGGCTAGCGGCTACAAACACCGGGGAGCTGTTTTTT
CASSWLAATNTGELFF
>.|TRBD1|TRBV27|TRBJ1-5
TGTGCCAGCAGTTTAGGACAGGGGGCCCCACTCGGCAATCAGCCCCAGCATTTT
CASSLGQGAPLGNQPQHF
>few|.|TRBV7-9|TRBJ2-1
TGTGCCAGCAGCTTAGCGCGTCCCGTAGTTAGCACCTACAATGAGCAGTTCTTC
CASSLARPVVSTYNEQFF
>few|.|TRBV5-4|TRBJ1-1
TGTGCCAGCTCCCCAGGGCGGGGAAACTTGAACACTGAAGCTTTCTTT
CASSPGRGNLNTEAFF
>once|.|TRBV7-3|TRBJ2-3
TGTGCCAGCAGCTTAATACAGAGTAGCACAGATACGCAGTATTTT
CASSLIQSSTDTQYF
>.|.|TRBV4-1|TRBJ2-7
TGCGCCAGCAGCCTAGCGGCCTTCTCCTCCTACGAGCAGTACTTC
CASSLAAFSSYEQYF
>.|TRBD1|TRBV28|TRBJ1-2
TGTGCCAGCAGGGACAGGGGGGTCGGCTACACCTTC
CASRDRGVGYTF
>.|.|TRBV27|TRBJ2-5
TGTGCCAGCAGTTTTTTAAGCCCCCAACAAGAGACCCAGTACTTC
CASSFLSPQQETQYF
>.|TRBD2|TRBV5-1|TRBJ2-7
TGCGCCAGCAGCTTGGGGGGGACTAGCGGGACCTACGAGCAGTACTTC
CASSLGGTSGTYEQYF
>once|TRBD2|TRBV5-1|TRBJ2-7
TGCGCCAGCAGCTTGTGGCTAGCGGGCGCCTACGAGCAGTACTTC
CASSLWLAGAYEQYF
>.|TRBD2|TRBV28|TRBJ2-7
TGTGCCAGCAGTCCTAGTAGCGGGCGCTCCTACGAGCAGTACTTC
CASSPSSGRSYEQYF
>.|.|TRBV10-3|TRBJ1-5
TGTGCCATCAGTGAGTCTGAGGGCCAGCCCCAGCATTTT
CAISESEGQPQHF
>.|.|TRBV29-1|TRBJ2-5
TGCAGCGTTAGCGGTAAAGAGACCCAGTACTTC
CSVSGKETQYF
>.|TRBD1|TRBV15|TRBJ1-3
TGTGCCACCAGCACCACAGGGGGCTTAGGTGGAAACACCATATATTTT
CATSTTGGLGGNTIYF
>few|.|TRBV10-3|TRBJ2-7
TGTGCCATCGGCCAATCCTACGAGCAGTACTTC
CAIGQSYEQYF
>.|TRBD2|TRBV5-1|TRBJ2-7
TGCGCCAGCAGCTTGAATGCCGAGCGGGAGGGTACCTACGAGCAGTACTTC
CASSLNAEREGTYEQYF
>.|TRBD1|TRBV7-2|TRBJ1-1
TGTGCCAGCAGCTCGAACAGGGGGCAAACTGAAGCTTTCTTT
CASSSNRGQTEAFF
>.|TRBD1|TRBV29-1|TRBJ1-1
TGCAGCGTTGAGTTGCAGTACAGGGGGTATGTTGGTGTCACTGAAGCTTTCTTT
CSVELQYRGYVGVTEAFF
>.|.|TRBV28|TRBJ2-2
TGTGCCAGCAGTTTACAACCAACAGGGTCGGTCGGGGAGCTGTTTTTT
CASSLQPTGSVGELFF
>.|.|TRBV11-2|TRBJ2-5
TGTGCCAGCAGCTTAGATCGGGGAGCGGCGATACCAGAGACCCAGTACTTC
CASSLDRGAAIPETQYF
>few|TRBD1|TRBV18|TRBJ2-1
TGTGCCAGCTCAGGGACAGGGCTGGTCAATGAGCAGTTCTTC
CASSGTGLVNEQFF
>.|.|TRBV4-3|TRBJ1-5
TGCGCCAGCAGCCAAACTTATAGCAATCAGCCCCAGCATTTT
CASSQTYSNQPQHF
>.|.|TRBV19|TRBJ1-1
TGTGCCAGTAGTATAGCTATCAGGAAGGAGAACACTGAAGCTTTCTTT
CASSIAIRKENTEAFF
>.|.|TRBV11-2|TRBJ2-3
TGTGCCAGCAGCTTAGACGGGGGGGACAGGGCAAGCACGCAGTATTTT
CASSLDGGDRASTQYF
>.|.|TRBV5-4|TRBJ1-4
TGTGCCAGCAGCTCCCGGGGGGGGGCTGAAGAAAAACTGTTTTTT
CASSSRGGAEEKLFF
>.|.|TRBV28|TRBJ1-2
TGTGCCAGCAGTCCTCCCGGCGGACTTCCCGAGGGTGGCTACACCTTC
CASSPPGGLPEGGYTF
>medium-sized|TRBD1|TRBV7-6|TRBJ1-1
TGTGCCAGCAGCTTAGGAGTGACAGGGCACACTGAAGCTTTCTTT
CASSLGVTGHTEAFF
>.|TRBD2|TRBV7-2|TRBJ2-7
TGTGCCAGCAGCTTTTGGGACTACGCGGGGGAGCAGTACTTC
CASSFWDYAGEQYF
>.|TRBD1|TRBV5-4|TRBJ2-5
TGTGCCAGCAGCCAAGGGACAGGGGGGATGGAGACCCAGTACTTC
CASSQGTGGMETQYF